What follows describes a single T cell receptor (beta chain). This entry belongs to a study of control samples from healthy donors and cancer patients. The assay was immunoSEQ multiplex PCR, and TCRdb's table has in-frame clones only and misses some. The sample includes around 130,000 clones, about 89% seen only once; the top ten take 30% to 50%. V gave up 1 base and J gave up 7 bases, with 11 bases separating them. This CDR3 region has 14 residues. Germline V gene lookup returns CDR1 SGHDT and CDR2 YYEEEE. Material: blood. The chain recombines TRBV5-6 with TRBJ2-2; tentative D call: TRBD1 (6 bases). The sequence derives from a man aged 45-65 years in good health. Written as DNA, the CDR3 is TGTGCCAGCAGCTTGCCAGGGGCTTTCGGGGAGCTGTTTTTT. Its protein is CASSLPGAFGELFF. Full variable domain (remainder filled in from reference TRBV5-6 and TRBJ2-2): DAGVTQSPTHLIKTRGQQVTLRCSPKSGHDTVSWYQQALGQGPQFIFQYYEEEERQRGNFPDRFSGHQFPNYSSELNVNALLLGDSALYLCASSLPGAFGELFFGEGSRLTVL.